This record concerns one T cell receptor beta chain sequence. Its antigen is undetermined. The data stem from a study of long-term antiretroviral therapy in people with HIV. Across the study: Collection dates of the earliest samples fall about a decade before the 2015 immediate-ART recommendation.

The CDR3 extends over 12 amino acids. Deletions cut 5 bases from V and 10 bases from J, with 14 bases between. Germline loops: CDR1 SNHLY, CDR2 FYNNEI. Survey-level immunoSEQ v3.0 assays were run. TCRdb's copy holds only in-frame clones and misses some; the assay was immunoSEQ multiplex PCR. The sample lists some 27,000 clones, around 85% occurring once. Whole-study results and caveats: Whichever time point was examined, clones expanded before ART dominated the repertoire. Controls exceeded HIV repertoires in CDR3 length range. Gathering of blood took place between about 2003 and 2017, possibly under older ART regimens.

The chain links TRBV2 to TRBJ1-2; D call uncertain. The sample in question was unsorted PBMCs, obtained 4.7 to 5 years after starting antiretroviral therapy. The sequence came from a man aged 35 to 55 with HIV. CDR3 sequence reads: CASSLGSHLYTF. The CDR3 region has the DNA TGTGCCAGCAGTCTGGGGAGTCACCTCTACACCTTC.